The rows below give T cell receptor beta chains drawn from one sample of a study of cytomegalovirus exposure and HLA in healthy donors. Clones were sequenced by immunoSEQ multiplex PCR, and TCRdb holds only the in-frame ones, with some missing. The sample includes under 200,000 clones, approximately 80% of them seen just once. The sample taken for sequencing was PBMCs. Receptor source: a female donor in good health and CMV-seronegative. The CDR3 runs from the conserved cysteine through the conserved F or W. D genes are given only for firm matches. The listing skips clone size in some rows; elsewhere it reads once, few, many or a size class.

d_call	v_call	j_call	clone_size	cdr3_nt	cdr3_aa
.	TRBV7-2	TRBJ1-5	.	TGTGCCAGCAGCCTAACCACTAATAGCAATCAGCCCCAGCATTTT	CASSLTTNSNQPQHF
.	TRBV30	TRBJ1-2	.	TGTGCCTGGAGTCTGGGCCCTGGGGGCTACACCTTC	CAWSLGPGGYTF
.	TRBV1	TRBJ2-7	.	TGCACCAGCAGCGCTCGGCGGACAGGGCCCTACGAGCAGTACTTC	CTSSARRTGPYEQYF
TRBD1	TRBV27	TRBJ1-6	.	TGTGCCAGCAGTCCTCGGGACAGGGGGCGTTCACCCCTCCACTTT	CASSPRDRGRSPLHF
.	TRBV29-1	TRBJ2-5	.	TGCAGCGTTGAAGACCTTCAATTGGGAGGTGGAGAGACCCAGTACTTC	CSVEDLQLGGGETQYF
TRBD1	TRBV19	TRBJ1-2	.	TGTGCCAGTAGTATCGCCCCAGGGGGCAGAACACGGTACACCTTC	CASSIAPGGRTRYTF
.	TRBV7-3	TRBJ1-1	.	TGTGCCAGCAGCCCCGGGGTTGTGGTGAACACTGAAGCTTTCTTT	CASSPGVVVNTEAFF
TRBD1	TRBV7-9	TRBJ1-2	.	TGTGCCAGCAGCTTCCTTTCCGGGACCCAGGGGGATGGCTACACCTTC	CASSFLSGTQGDGYTF
TRBD1	TRBV19	TRBJ1-1	.	TGTGCCAGTAGTAGGATCGGACAGGGGGTGGCTGAAGCTTTCTTT	CASSRIGQGVAEAFF
TRBD1	TRBV19	TRBJ2-1	once	TGTGCCAGTAGTGCCCGACAGGGGAGCTCCTACAATGAGCAGTTCTTC	CASSARQGSSYNEQFF
.	TRBV9	TRBJ2-7	.	TGTGCCAGCAGCGATAAAATCAGAGGCGAGCAGTACTTC	CASSDKIRGEQYF
.	TRBV7-9	TRBJ1-2	.	TGTGCCAGCAGCTTAATGGCCCCCGCAGGGCCGAGTGGCTACACCTTC	CASSLMAPAGPSGYTF
.	TRBV29-1	TRBJ2-4	.	TGCAGCGTTGAATTAACGGGCGGGAACATTCAGTACTTC	CSVELTGGNIQYF
TRBD2	TRBV28	TRBJ2-7	.	TGTGCCAGCAACTCCTACCTAGCGGGTGGGTCCGAGCAGTACTTC	CASNSYLAGGSEQYF
.	TRBV9	TRBJ1-5	.	TGTGCCAGCAGCGCATCACTAGGACGGCCCCAGCATTTT	CASSASLGRPQHF
TRBD2	TRBV5-7	TRBJ2-7	.	TGTGCCAGCAGCTTGTTTGCTGAACCCGGGACTAGCCGTCAGGAGTGGTACTTC	CASSLFAEPGTSRQEWYF
.	TRBV20-1	TRBJ2-1	.	TGCAGTGCTAGAGATTCGGAGCAGTTCTTC	CSARDSEQFF
.	TRBV21-1	TRBJ1-1	.	TGTGCCGGCGAGCCGACTAGACAGCGATGGGGTCGGACTGAAGCTTTCTTT	CAGEPTRQRWGRTEAFF
TRBD1	TRBV7-9	TRBJ2-2	.	TGTGCCAGCACCTTGGGACAGGACAACACCGGGGAGCTGTTTTTT	CASTLGQDNTGELFF
.	TRBV2	TRBJ1-5	once	TGTGCCAGCCGCCCAGGGGAGTATAGCAATCAGCCCCAGCATTTT	CASRPGEYSNQPQHF
.	TRBV2	TRBJ2-5	.	TGTGCCAGCAGAGAACTTAATCAGGGAAAAGAGACCCAGTACTTC	CASRELNQGKETQYF
.	TRBV18	TRBJ1-2	.	TGTGCCAGCTCCCAGATCATCAGGGAAAGCTACACCTTC	CASSQIIRESYTF
TRBD2	TRBV4-1	TRBJ2-1	.	TGCGCCAGCAGCCAAGGCCGCCTTACTAGCGGGGGGTCTTTAAATGAGCAGTTCTTC	CASSQGRLTSGGSLNEQFF
.	TRBV6-4	TRBJ1-5	.	TGTGCCAGCAGTGATTCGGACAGAGTCAATCAGCCCCAGCATTTT	CASSDSDRVNQPQHF